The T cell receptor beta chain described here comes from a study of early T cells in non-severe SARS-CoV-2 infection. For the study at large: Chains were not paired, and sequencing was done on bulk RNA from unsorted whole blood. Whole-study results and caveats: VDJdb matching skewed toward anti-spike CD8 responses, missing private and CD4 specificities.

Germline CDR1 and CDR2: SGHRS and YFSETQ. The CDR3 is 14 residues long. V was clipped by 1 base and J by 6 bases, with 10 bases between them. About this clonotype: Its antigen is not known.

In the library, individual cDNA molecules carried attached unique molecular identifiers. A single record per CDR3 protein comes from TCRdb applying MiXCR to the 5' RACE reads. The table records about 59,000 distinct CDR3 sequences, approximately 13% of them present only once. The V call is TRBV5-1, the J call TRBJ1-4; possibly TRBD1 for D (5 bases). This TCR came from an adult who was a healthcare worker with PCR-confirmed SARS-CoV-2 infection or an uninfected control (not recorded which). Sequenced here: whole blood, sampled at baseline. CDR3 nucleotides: TGCGCCAGCAGCTTGTATAGCAGGGATGAAAAACTGTTTTTT. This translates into CASSLYSRDEKLFF.